The 4 T cell receptor beta chains given below trace back to one sample, sequenced in a study of T cell responses to AZD1222 COVID-19 vaccine. Method: immunoSEQ multiplex PCR; TCRdb's copy keeps in-frame clones and lacks some. The sample contains around 67,000 clones, 84% of which appear only once. This specimen was peripheral blood, taken on day 0 of AZD1222 vaccination. The receptors stem from an adult in good health.

The table lists this clone with a count of one. The rearrangement links TRBV6-1 to TRBJ1-1; 8 nucleotides align to TRBD1. With 2 bases clipped from V and 3 bases from J, the junction kept 8 bases outside the gene matches. This CDR3 spans 16 amino acids. Germline V gene lookup returns CDR1 MNHNS and CDR2 SASEGT. This CDR3 reads CASSEPGQGRYTEAFF. The CDR3 DNA reads TGTGCCAGCAGTGAACCCGGACAGGGAAGGTACACTGAAGCTTTCTTT.

The V gene is TRBV19, the J gene TRBJ1-4; the D is unclear. The CDR3 is made up of 13 amino acids. Looked up from germline, CDR1 is LNHDA and CDR2 is SQIVND (reference sequence). V was shortened by 6 bases and J by 8 bases, with 13 bases between the two germline ends. CDR3 bases: TGTGCCAGTAGCTACACCGGGAGGGAAAAACTGTTTTTT. Encoded protein: CASSYTGREKLFF.

The chain couples TRBV4-1 to TRBJ2-7; TRBD2 might be the D (6 bases). The V and J ends lost 1 base and 7 bases respectively, with 8 bases between them. Germline values: CDR1 MGHRA, CDR2 YSYEKL. CDR3 length equals 12 residues. CDR3 in DNA: TGCGCCAGCAGCCAAGTTGGGGGGGAGCAGTACTTC. Its translation: CASSQVGGEQYF.

This rearrangement joins TRBV4-1 to TRBJ2-7, with TRBD2 matching 8 bases. This CDR3 comprises 13 residues. After removal of 4 bases from V and 6 bases from J, the junction contained 5 bases not matched to a gene. CDR1 and CDR2 from the germline V gene are MGHRA and YSYEKL. CDR3 sequence (DNA): TGCGCCAGCAGCCTACGGAGCGGGGGCGAGCAGTACTTC. This encodes CASSLRSGGEQYF.